The clone carrying this T cell receptor beta chain is termed large. Its antigen is undetermined. This sample was included in a study of spatial heterogeneity in lung cancer. Looking at the study overall: Sequence detection consistently recorded a greater number of beta-chain than alpha-chain sequences.

Study-wide points: One measure, the expanded intratumoral alpha and beta TCR count, tracked tumor mutation counts.

The V end was cut by 2 bases, the J end by 5 bases, with 1 base between. CDR1 is MDHEN, CDR2 SYDVKM, per germline. CDR3 size: 11 residues. Every TCR cDNA molecule bore a unique molecular identifier. TCRdb re-called the 5' RACE reads with MiXCR, one entry per CDR3 protein. The sample shows approximately 17,000 distinct CDR3 sequences, 6% to 9% of them seen only once. Time point described: sample taken at primary tumor resection. A total of fewer than 80 untreated early-stage non-small cell lung cancer patients served as donors. The receptor was isolated from a male donor with early-stage non-small cell lung cancer. The chain uses TRBV28 and TRBJ1-5; no clear D gene. Sequencing used lung tumor tissue, obtained at surgery. The DNA of the CDR3 is TGTGCCAGCAGTTTACATCAGCCCCAGCATTTT. It encodes CASSLHQPQHF.